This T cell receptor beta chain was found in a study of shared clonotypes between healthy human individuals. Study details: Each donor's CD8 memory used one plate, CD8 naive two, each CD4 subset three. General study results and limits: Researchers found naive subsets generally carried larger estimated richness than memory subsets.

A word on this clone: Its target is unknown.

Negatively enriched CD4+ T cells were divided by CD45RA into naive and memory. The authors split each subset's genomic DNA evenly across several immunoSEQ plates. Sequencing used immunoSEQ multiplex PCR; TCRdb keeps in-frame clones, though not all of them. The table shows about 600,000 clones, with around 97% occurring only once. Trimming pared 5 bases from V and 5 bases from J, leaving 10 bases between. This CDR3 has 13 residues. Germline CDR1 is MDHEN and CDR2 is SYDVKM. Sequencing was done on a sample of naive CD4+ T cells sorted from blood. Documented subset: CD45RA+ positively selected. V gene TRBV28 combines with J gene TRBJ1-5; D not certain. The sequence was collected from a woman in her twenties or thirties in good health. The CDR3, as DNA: TGTGCCAGCAGTGAGAAGTCCTATCAGCCCCAGCATTTT. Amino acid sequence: CASSEKSYQPQHF.